This record concerns one TCR beta chain sequence. The CDR3 length is 16 residues. V lost 8 bases, J lost 0 bases, and 19 bases lay in between. In germline, CDR1 is SNHLY, CDR2 FYNNEI. The data stem from a study of blood T cell repertoires in COVID-19. Study summary: There were acute and convalescent COVID-19 samples, and they came from the United States, Italy and Spain. Sources were T cells, B-cell-depleted T cells, or PBMCs; the material itself was cDNA or gDNA.

As processed by the authors: The authors estimated nucleated cell counts from reference gene primer amplification. Sequenced by immunoSEQ multiplex PCR; TCRdb stores in-frame clones only, minus some. The V and J calls and clone size come from that table; D and trimming were worked out from the DNA. The sample yields 250,000 to 350,000 clones, roughly 90% seen once. This chain links TRBV2 with TRBJ1-2; TRBD1 might be the D (5 bases). The TCR originated in an older woman with acute or convalescent COVID-19. Sequenced input: peripheral blood. CDR3 in amino acids: CASLVWTTGANYGYTF. The CDR3 nucleotides are TGTGCCAGCCTCGTCTGGACAACTGGGGCTAACTATGGCTACACCTTC.